This is a list of T cell receptor beta chains from one sample in a study of shared clonotypes between healthy human individuals. Only in-frame clones appear in the TCRdb table, and some are missing; sequencing was by immunoSEQ multiplex PCR. The sample lists about 980,000 clones; over 75% were seen once. Sequencing used memory CD4+ T cells sorted from blood. The receptor source for this set is a man aged 18 to 29 in good health. Each CDR3 is given with its conserved first and last residue. D genes are given only for firm matches. Rows may omit the clone size; those that give it use once, few, many or a size class.

size	V	D	J	CDR3	DNA
-	TRBV7-8	-	TRBJ2-3	CASSLGTANTQYF	TGTGCCAGCAGCTTAGGGACCGCGAATACGCAGTATTTT
-	TRBV9	TRBD1	TRBJ2-5	CASSTPTPGQGQETQYF	TGTGCCAGCAGCACGCCAACCCCGGGACAGGGGCAAGAGACCCAGTACTTC
-	TRBV25-1	TRBD1	TRBJ1-1	CASSAQATGALGAFF	TGTGCCAGCAGTGCCCAGGCGACAGGGGCGCTGGGAGCTTTCTTT
once	TRBV19	-	TRBJ2-7	CASSIDVISYEQYF	TGTGCCAGTAGTATAGATGTGATTTCCTACGAGCAGTACTTC
-	TRBV15	-	TRBJ1-6	CATSTGGTLSSYNSPLHF	TGTGCCACCAGCACTGGAGGGACCTTGAGCTCCTATAATTCACCCCTCCACTTT
-	TRBV19	-	TRBJ1-2	CASSITGLVYGYTF	TGTGCCAGTAGTATTACAGGCTTAGTCTATGGCTACACCTTC
-	TRBV5-8	TRBD1	TRBJ1-5	CASSSWAPGQGGPQHF	TGTGCCAGCAGCTCATGGGCACCCGGACAGGGGGGACCCCAGCATTTT
-	TRBV6-6	-	TRBJ2-1	CASSYGSSYNEQFF	TGTGCCAGCAGTTACGGGAGCTCCTACAATGAGCAGTTCTTC
-	TRBV29-1	TRBD1	TRBJ2-7	CSVLGQGGQYEQYF	TGCAGCGTTCTAGGACAGGGCGGACAGTACGAGCAGTACTTC
-	TRBV7-9	-	TRBJ1-5	CASSLSSQYSNQPQHF	TGTGCCAGCAGCTTAAGCTCCCAGTATAGCAATCAGCCCCAGCATTTT
-	TRBV5-1	-	TRBJ2-2	CASRETGNTGELFF	TGCGCCAGCAGGGAAACAGGGAACACCGGGGAGCTGTTTTTT
-	TRBV28	-	TRBJ1-1	CASEGQWNTEAFF	TGTGCCAGCGAGGGGCAGTGGAACACTGAAGCTTTCTTT
few	TRBV11-2	-	TRBJ2-3	CASSLGGGPTDTQYF	TGTGCCAGCAGCTTAGGGGGCGGACCGACAGATACGCAGTATTTT
-	TRBV2	-	TRBJ1-6	CASLGGVGTYNSPLHF	TGTGCCAGCCTCGGGGGGGTGGGCACCTATAATTCACCCCTCCACTTT
-	TRBV19	TRBD1	TRBJ1-5	CASSDRQGFNQPQHF	TGTGCCAGTAGTGACAGACAGGGCTTCAATCAGCCCCAGCATTTT
-	TRBV10-3	TRBD2	TRBJ2-3	CAIRGGTSTDTQYF	TGTGCCATCAGGGGGGGGACTAGCACAGATACGCAGTATTTT
-	TRBV28	-	TRBJ1-1	CASSWATEAFF	TGTGCCAGTAGCTGGGCCACTGAAGCTTTCTTT
-	TRBV15	-	TRBJ2-7	CATSRDGSSSPPLGEQYF	TGTGCCACCAGCAGAGATGGTTCTAGCTCCCCCCCACTTGGCGAGCAGTACTTC
few	TRBV20-1	TRBD2	TRBJ2-1	CSAGLAGLVIF	TGCAGTGCCGGACTAGCGGGACTCGTTATCTTC
-	TRBV27	TRBD1	TRBJ1-5	CASALQGVFGNQPQHF	TGTGCCAGCGCCCTACAGGGGGTGTTTGGCAATCAGCCCCAGCATTTT
-	TRBV14	-	TRBJ2-5	CASSQFQGSETQYF	TGTGCCAGCAGCCAATTCCAGGGTAGTGAGACCCAGTACTTC
-	TRBV5-1	TRBD2	TRBJ2-1	CASSLEGGLSNNEQFF	TGCGCCAGCAGCCTGGAGGGAGGGCTAAGTAACAATGAGCAGTTCTTC
-	TRBV4-3	-	TRBJ1-5	CASSQVMGSNQPQHF	TGCGCCAGCAGCCAGGTAATGGGGAGCAATCAGCCCCAGCATTTT
many	TRBV25-1	-	TRBJ2-6	CASSTWAGANVLTF	TGTGCCAGCAGTACGTGGGCTGGGGCCAACGTCCTGACTTTC
-	TRBV18	-	TRBJ1-5	CASSQGNSNQPQHF	TGTGCCAGCTCTCAGGGTAATAGCAATCAGCCCCAGCATTTT
-	TRBV7-8	-	TRBJ1-4	CASSREATNEKLFF	TGTGCCAGCAGCAGGGAAGCAACTAATGAAAAACTGTTTTTT
-	TRBV5-6	TRBD1	TRBJ2-7	CASSPGTGWHEQYF	TGTGCCAGCAGCCCAGGGACAGGGTGGCACGAGCAGTACTTC
-	TRBV15	-	TRBJ2-4	CATSAIRSGAKNIQYF	TGTGCCACCAGTGCCATACGATCGGGGGCCAAAAACATTCAGTACTTC
-	TRBV7-3	TRBD2	TRBJ2-1	CASSRGLDHEQFF	TGTGCCAGCAGCCGTGGACTAGACCACGAGCAGTTCTTC
-	TRBV30	-	TRBJ2-3	CAWSVEGKGTDTQYF	TGTGCCTGGAGTGTCGAGGGTAAGGGGACAGATACGCAGTATTTT
-	TRBV30	TRBD1	TRBJ1-4	CAFGQANEKLFF	TGTGCCTTCGGACAGGCTAATGAAAAACTGTTTTTT
-	TRBV5-1	-	TRBJ1-1	CASSLIGWGTEAFF	TGCGCCAGCAGCTTGATAGGGTGGGGGACTGAAGCTTTCTTT
many	TRBV2	TRBD2	TRBJ2-3	CAQSGGGADTQYF	TGTGCCCAAAGTGGGGGAGGGGCGGATACGCAGTATTTT
few	TRBV18	-	TRBJ1-3	CASSPVQSSGNTIYF	TGTGCCAGCTCACCGGTGCAGAGCTCTGGAAACACCATATATTTT
-	TRBV5-6	-	TRBJ2-6	CASIPNLLNSGANVLTF	TGTGCCAGCATCCCGAATCTGCTTAATTCTGGGGCCAACGTCCTGACTTTC
-	TRBV6-5	TRBD1	TRBJ2-1	CASSYSWTGAYNEQFF	TGTGCCAGCAGTTACTCGTGGACAGGAGCCTACAATGAGCAGTTCTTC
-	TRBV5-1	-	TRBJ2-7	CASSLGQGGSYEQYF	TGCGCCAGCAGCTTGGGACAGGGAGGGTCCTACGAGCAGTACTTC
-	TRBV13	-	TRBJ2-3	CASSLLALSTDTQYF	TGTGCCAGCAGCTTATTGGCCTTGAGCACAGATACGCAGTATTTT
-	TRBV13	-	TRBJ1-1	CASSPGRWNTEAFF	TGTGCCAGCAGCCCAGGGAGGTGGAACACTGAAGCTTTCTTT
-	TRBV28	-	TRBJ2-1	CASSSSTTTRQAFGNEQFF	TGTGCCAGCAGTTCCTCTACGACCACCAGGCAGGCTTTCGGCAATGAGCAGTTCTTC
-	TRBV5-4	TRBD2	TRBJ2-3	CASSYSLGGLSTDTQYF	TGTGCCAGCAGCTATTCGCTTGGGGGACTAAGCACAGATACGCAGTATTTT
-	TRBV2	-	TRBJ2-1	CASGAASSYNEQFF	TGTGCCAGCGGGGCGGCCAGCTCCTACAATGAGCAGTTCTTC